Below, 16 T cell receptor beta chains from the same sample are listed, as sequenced in a study of vaccination effects on CD4 cells after COVID-19. Repertoires were generated with immunoSEQ multiplex PCR, while TCRdb's copy carries only in-frame clones and drops some. Among about 61,000 clones, 75% to 85% were seen once, and the ten largest hold about 2.4%. Prior to sequencing, the ViraFEST assay stimulated PBMC with viral peptide pools, which expanded the antigen-specific CD4+ T cells. Culture lasted roughly eleven days before CD4+ T cell isolation. These TCRs' antigens remain unknown. The sequences come from CD4+ T cells from PBMCs cultured with HCoV-229E spike peptides, collected before COVID-19 vaccination. Source of these receptors: a human donor who received a COVID-19 vaccine.

This rearrangement joins TRBV19 to TRBJ2-5; D uncertain. Trimming took off 1 base at V and 2 bases at J, with 8 bases between the two ends. Germline lookup yields CDR1 LNHDA and CDR2 SQIVND (reference sequence). The CDR3 contains 14 residues. As DNA, the CDR3 is TGTGCCAGTAGTATAGTCGGTGTTCAAGAGACCCAGTACTTC. Its protein product is CASSIVGVQETQYF.

This clone came up a few times. The chain carries TRBV28 and TRBJ1-1; D unclear. Germline CDR1 MDHEN, CDR2 SYDVKM. V was trimmed by 4 bases and J by 2 bases, leaving 14 bases between them. The CDR3 consists of 15 residues. The CDR3 protein is CASSSPTPVNTEAFF. The DNA of the CDR3 is TGTGCCAGCAGTTCCCCGACACCAGTTAACACTGAAGCTTTCTTT.

The chain joins TRBV7-3 to TRBJ2-3; unclear D gene. CDR1 SGHTA and CDR2 FQGTGA come from the germline V gene. V gave up 1 base and J gave up 0 bases, with 8 bases separating them. The CDR3 sequence is 15 residues long. CDR3 residues: CASSLNRASTDTQYF. CDR3 in DNA: TGTGCCAGCAGCTTAAACCGGGCTAGCACAGATACGCAGTATTTT.

The CDR3 DNA follows: TGTGCCACCAGCAGGATAACGGGACAGGGTATTGGGCAGTACGTC. The encoded protein is CATSRITGQGIGQYV. The rearrangement links TRBV15 to TRBJ2-7; 9 bases are a match to TRBD1. CDR1 LNHNV and CDR2 YYDKDF come from the germline V gene (reference sequence). The length of the CDR3 is 15 residues. Germline trimming cut 3 bases from V and 9 bases from J; bases unmatched to any gene: 12.

This chain uses TRBV14 with TRBJ2-1, with D possibly being TRBD1 (6 bases). The CDR3 is 16 residues long. Looked up from germline, CDR1 is SGHDN and CDR2 is FVKESK. The germline V and J ends were trimmed by 2 bases and 5 bases, with 16 bases remaining between them. The CDR3 loop reads CASSQIWGRGDNEQFF. CDR3 bases: TGTGCCAGCAGCCAAATATGGGGCAGGGGAGACAATGAGCAGTTCTTC.

The table lists this clone with a count of one. The gene calls are TRBV6-5 and TRBJ2-5; TRBD1 might be the D (5 bases). Per the germline V gene, CDR1 is MNHEY and CDR2 is SVGAGI. The germline V and J ends were trimmed by 4 bases and 4 bases, with 10 bases remaining between them. This CDR3 region has 13 residues. The CDR3 spells CASSWGIRETQYF. As DNA, the CDR3 is TGTGCCAGCAGTTGGGGCATCCGAGAGACCCAGTACTTC.

The genes are TRBV6-5 and TRBJ2-7, with TRBD1 matching over 9 bases. With 5 bases clipped from V and 5 bases from J, the junction kept 10 bases outside the gene matches. The germline V gene encodes CDR1 MNHEY and CDR2 SVGAGI. This CDR3 has 15 residues. The CDR3 nucleotides are TGTGCCAGCAGTAAAATACAGGGGGCGCGTGACGAGCAGTACGTC. Protein sequence: CASSKIQGARDEQYV.

The chain combines TRBV5-1 with TRBJ2-7; weak D call: TRBD1 (6 bases). The germline V and J ends were trimmed by 2 bases and 0 bases, with 12 bases remaining between them. CDR1 and CDR2 from the germline V gene are SGHRS and YFSETQ. This CDR3 is 15 amino acids long. Written as DNA, the CDR3 is TGCGCCAGCAGCTTCGGCAGGGGAAGCTCCTACGAGCAGTACGTC. As protein: CASSFGRGSSYEQYV.

This clone was observed a handful of times. This CDR3 is CASSEAGTVNTEAFF. The CDR3 DNA reads as TGTGCCAGCAGCGAAGCCGGGACGGTGAACACTGAAGCTTTCTTT. This sequence joins TRBV7-2 and TRBJ1-1; D perhaps matches TRBD1 (5 bases). The V and J ends lost 5 bases and 0 bases respectively, with 13 bases between them. The CDR3 covers 15 residues. The germline gives CDR1 SGHTA, CDR2 FQGNSA.

The table lists this clone with a few counts. The chain uses TRBV5-8 and TRBJ1-1; D is possibly TRBD1 (5 bases). Looked up from germline, CDR1 is SGHTS and CDR2 is YDEGEE. The CDR3 length is 14 residues. V dropped 10 bases and J dropped 1 base, with 17 bases sitting between them. This CDR3 is CASPGHQRNTEAFF. CDR3 sequence (DNA): TGTGCCTCGCCAGGGCATCAAAGGAACACTGAAGCTTTCTTT. The full variable domain, with the rest looked up from reference TRBV5-8 and TRBJ1-1, is EAGVTQSPTHLIKTRGQQATLRCSPISGHTSVYWYQQALGLGLQFLLWYDEGEERNRGNFPPRFSGRQFPNYSSELNVNALELEDSALYLCASPGHQRNTEAFFGQGTRLTVV.

CDR3 amino acids: CASSFGQMKGYTF. The CDR3, as DNA: TGTGCCAGCAGTTTCGGCCAAATGAAAGGCTACACCTTC. This chain links TRBV27 with TRBJ1-2, with D uncertain. Germline V lookup: CDR1 MNHEY, CDR2 SMNVEV (reference sequence). CDR3 length equals 13 residues. The V gene lost 3 bases and the J gene lost 8 bases, with 13 bases spanning the gap.

The chain recombines TRBV5-4 with TRBJ2-5; D is possibly TRBD2 (7 bases). The CDR3 is 16 residues long. Germline assignment: CDR1 SGHNT and CDR2 YYREEE (reference sequence). The V and J ends lost 4 bases and 2 bases respectively, with 18 bases between them. The CDR3 loop reads CASSPLGGGPQETQYF. The CDR3 DNA reads TGTGCCAGCAGCCCCCTGGGAGGGGGGCCACAAGAGACCCAGTACTTC.

The V gene is TRBV6-5, the J gene TRBJ2-7, with D perhaps TRBD1 (5 bases). CDR1 is MNHEY and CDR2 is SVGAGI in the germline V gene. The CDR3 is made up of 15 amino acids. V dropped 5 bases and J dropped 2 bases, with 16 bases sitting between them. CDR3 residues: CASSLVRQGPYEQYV. The CDR3 DNA reads TGTGCCAGCAGTCTTGTCCGGCAGGGTCCCTACGAGCAGTACGTC.

The CDR3, as DNA: TGTGCCAGCAGCTTCTGGACAGCTGGAAACACCATATATTTT. As protein: CASSFWTAGNTIYF. This rearrangement joins TRBV5-6 to TRBJ1-3, with TRBD1 as a possible D gene (6 bases). From germline, CDR1 is SGHDT and CDR2 YYEEEE. The CDR3 runs to 14 residues. Trimming removed 2 bases at V and 2 bases at J, with 8 bases between.

The chain combines TRBV9 with TRBJ1-4, with D perhaps TRBD1 (6 bases). CDR3 size: 15 residues. Germline V gene lookup returns CDR1 SGDLS and CDR2 YYNGEE. V lost 3 bases, J lost 8 bases, and 17 bases lay in between. The CDR3 region has the DNA TGTGCCAGCAGCGCCTCAACAGGGCGAGGAGAAAAACTGTTTTTT. Protein: CASSASTGRGEKLFF.

V usage is TRBV29-1 and J usage is TRBJ2-3; the D gene could be TRBD1 or TRBD2 (5 bases each). The CDR3 runs 12 residues. The germline V gene encodes CDR1 SQVTM and CDR2 ANQGSEA. The ends were cut back, 4 bases at V and 6 bases at J, with 11 bases in the middle. This CDR3 reads CSVVWDADTQYF. CDR3 sequence (DNA): TGCAGCGTTGTGTGGGACGCGGATACGCAGTATTTT.